The 30 T cell receptor beta chains listed next were all sequenced from one sample in a study of blood T cell repertoires in COVID-19. Sequencing used immunoSEQ multiplex PCR; TCRdb keeps in-frame clones, though not all of them. This sample yields 490,000 or so clones, of which 70% to 90% are seen a single time; approximately 1.8% belongs to the top ten. Sequencing was performed on PBMCs or T cells enriched from blood (not recorded which). The origin of the receptors is a woman in her 40s who had recovered from COVID-19.

The chain couples TRBV11-1 to TRBJ2-1; D is ambiguous. This CDR3 has 16 residues. Germline CDR1 SGHAT, CDR2 FQDESV (reference sequence). V was pared by 0 bases and J by 4 bases, with 13 bases between. The chain's CDR3 is CASSLAPSGEYNEQFF. As DNA, the CDR3 is TGTGCCAGCAGCTTAGCCCCCTCTGGAGAGTACAATGAGCAGTTCTTC.

This chain links TRBV12-3 or TRBV12-4 with TRBJ2-1; the D is unclear. The ends were cut back, 5 bases at V and 8 bases at J, with 13 bases in the middle. This CDR3 spans 13 amino acids. CDR3 sequence reads: CASSPYGLDEQFF. The DNA of the CDR3 is TGTGCCAGCAGTCCGTACGGGTTGGATGAGCAGTTCTTC.

Only a few counts were recorded for this clone. The chain carries TRBV4-3 and TRBJ1-3, with D maybe TRBD1 (5 bases). Germline CDR1 and CDR2: LGHNA and YSLEER. CDR3 length: 17 amino acids. Trimming took 4 bases from V and 1 from J, leaving 17 bases between them. CDR3 protein: CASSLGGGIMSGNTIYF. Here the CDR3 DNA reads TGCGCCAGCAGCCTTGGTGGGGGGATTATGTCTGGAAACACCATATATTTT.

Here the CDR3 reads CASSPGHNTEAFF. In DNA, the CDR3 is TGTGCCAGCAGCCCGGGACACAACACTGAAGCTTTCTTT. The J gene is TRBJ1-1, the V gene TRBV11-2; perhaps TRBD1 as D (6 bases). This CDR3 region has 13 residues. The germline V and J ends were trimmed by 5 bases and 2 bases, with 9 bases remaining between them. Germline-derived CDR1 and CDR2 are SGHAT and FQNNGV.

The chain uses TRBV3-1 (or the pseudogene TRBV3-2) and TRBJ1-3; a possible D gene is TRBD1 (6 bases). The germline V gene has CDR1 LGHDT and CDR2 YNNKEL (reference sequence). CDR3 length: 16 amino acids. V was clipped by 1 base and J by 0 bases, with 10 bases between them. The CDR3 is CASSQALRGSGNTIYF. The CDR3 DNA is TGTGCCAGCAGCCAAGCTCTCAGGGGCTCTGGAAACACCATATATTTT.

The gene calls are TRBV7-2 and TRBJ1-1; 11 bases are a match to TRBD1. Germline assignment: CDR1 SGHTA and CDR2 FQGNSA. The CDR3 has 16 residues. Trimming cost V 6 bases and J 3 bases; bases outside gene matches: 9. The CDR3 loop is CASRRDRGFGDTEAFF. The CDR3 bases are TGTGCCAGCAGGCGGGACAGGGGGTTCGGGGACACTGAAGCTTTCTTT.

The J gene is TRBJ2-3, the V gene TRBV10-3; 12 nucleotides agree with TRBD2. Germline V lookup: CDR1 ENHRY, CDR2 SYGVKD. The trim removed 5 bases at V and 3 bases at J, leaving 3 bases unmatched. This CDR3 has 15 amino acids. CDR3: CAISSGLAGTDTQYF. For the CDR3, the DNA is TGTGCCATCAGTTCCGGACTAGCGGGGACAGATACGCAGTATTTT.

This chain links TRBV27 with TRBJ2-3; TRBD1 might be the D (6 bases). The CDR3 has 18 residues. V lost 5 bases, J lost 0 bases, and 21 bases lay in between. Germline V CDR1 and CDR2: MNHEY, SMNVEV (reference sequence). For the CDR3, the DNA is TGTGCCAGCAGTCCGAACACTTACAGGGCCGTGAGCACAGATACGCAGTATTTT. Translation: CASSPNTYRAVSTDTQYF.

This chain links TRBV5-6 with TRBJ1-2, with a tentative D call TRBD1 (6 bases). The V gene lost 1 base and the J gene lost 2 bases, with 21 bases spanning the gap. The length of the CDR3 is 18 residues. Per germline, CDR1 SGHDT and CDR2 YYEEEE. CDR3 in amino acids: CASSLLPAGGGQNYGYTF. CDR3 coding DNA: TGTGCCAGCAGCTTGCTACCCGCTGGGGGCGGACAGAACTATGGCTACACCTTC.

In its sample, this clone was seen a few times. V gene TRBV28 combines with J gene TRBJ1-6; D gene unclear. Germline V gene sequence: CDR1 MDHEN, CDR2 SYDVKM. This CDR3 region has 15 residues. V dropped 3 bases and J dropped 5 bases, with 11 bases sitting between them. The CDR3 DNA follows: TGTGCCAGCAGTTTCTTCCGGGATCATAATTCACCCCTCCACTTT. Amino acids: CASSFFRDHNSPLHF.

The gene calls are TRBV18 and TRBJ1-2, with D possibly TRBD1 on 5 matching bases. Trimming took off 6 bases at V and 4 bases at J, with 15 bases between the two ends. This CDR3 region has 14 residues. CDR1 is KGHSH and CDR2 is LQKENI in the germline V gene. CDR3 nucleotide sequence: TGTGCCAGCTCGCGGGGGGGATCGAGCTATGGCTACACCTTC. Protein: CASSRGGSSYGYTF.

The chain employs TRBV4-3 and TRBJ2-5, with 7 bases matching TRBD2. Germline V gene sequence: CDR1 LGHNA, CDR2 YSLEER. CDR3 length: 17 residues. The J segment lost 2 bases and the V segment lost 0 bases, leaving 9 bases of the junction unmatched. The CDR3 region is CASSQEYSGLGQETQYF. CDR3 DNA sequence: TGCGCCAGCAGCCAAGAGTATAGCGGGCTAGGGCAAGAGACCCAGTACTTC.

The chain uses TRBV3-1 (or the pseudogene TRBV3-2) and TRBJ1-2; 9 nucleotides match TRBD1. Germline assignment: CDR1 LGHDT and CDR2 YNNKEL (reference sequence). The CDR3 covers 15 residues. V dropped 1 base and J dropped 7; count of bases not matched to a gene: 7. The CDR3: CASSQVRGTGFGYTF. The CDR3 DNA is TGTGCCAGCAGCCAAGTAAGAGGGACAGGGTTTGGCTACACCTTC.

The chain recombines TRBV14 with TRBJ2-1; a weak D match, TRBD2 (6 bases). This CDR3 is built from 14 residues. The V gene's germline CDR1 is SGHDN and CDR2 FVKESK. V gave up 2 bases and J gave up 9 bases, with 14 bases separating them. This CDR3 reads CASSQQAGGVEQFF. CDR3 nucleotide sequence: TGTGCCAGCAGCCAACAAGCCGGGGGTGTTGAGCAGTTCTTC.

The V and J genes are TRBV18 and TRBJ1-4, with D tentatively TRBD1 (5 bases). The V end lost 3 bases, the J end lost 0 bases, and 11 bases lay between the germline ends. Per germline, CDR1 KGHSH and CDR2 LQKENI. The CDR3 runs 16 residues. CDR3 nucleotide sequence: TGTGCCAGCTCACCTTTAGACAGCGCAACTAATGAAAAACTGTTTTTT. Translated: CASSPLDSATNEKLFF.

This chain links TRBV29-1 with TRBJ2-5; no clear D gene. V gave up 4 bases and J gave up 2 bases, with 14 bases separating them. Germline V gives CDR1 SQVTM, CDR2 ANQGSEA. The length of the CDR3 is 14 residues. The CDR3 sequence is CSVVSPQVQETQYF. The CDR3, as DNA: TGCAGCGTTGTATCTCCGCAGGTACAAGAGACCCAGTACTTC.

This chain uses TRBV5-1 with TRBJ1-2; 7 nucleotides line up with TRBD1. Germline V lookup: CDR1 SGHRS, CDR2 YFSETQ. The CDR3 has 17 amino acids. The ends lost 3 bases at V and 8 bases at J; junction bases unmatched: 19. The chain's CDR3 is CASSWGRDIRQGRGYTF. The DNA of the CDR3 is TGCGCCAGCAGCTGGGGTCGGGACATCAGACAGGGTCGGGGCTACACCTTC.

J is TRBJ2-7 and V is TRBV4-3; TRBD2 is a possible D gene (5 bases). V lost 0 bases, J lost 4 bases, and 16 bases lay in between. CDR1 and CDR2 from the germline V gene are LGHNA and YSLEER. CDR3 length equals 16 residues. The CDR3 DNA sequence: TGCGCCAGCAGCCAAGAAGGAGCGGCTCTTGGGTACGAGCAGTACTTC. Translated: CASSQEGAALGYEQYF.

The J gene is TRBJ2-1, the V gene TRBV9, with D possibly matching TRBD2 (5 bases). CDR3 length: 14 amino acids. With 4 bases removed from V and 4 bases from J, the gap between germline ends came to 12 bases. Germline CDR1 and CDR2: SGDLS and YYNGEE. The CDR3: CASSPRTGYNEQFF. CDR3 nucleotide sequence: TGTGCCAGCAGCCCCCGGACTGGTTACAATGAGCAGTTCTTC. Based on the CDR3 plus reference TRBV9 and TRBJ2-1, the full variable domain is DSGVTQTPKHLITATGQRVTLRCSPRSGDLSVYWYQQSLDQGLQFLIQYYNGEERAKGNILERFSAQQFPDLHSELNLSSLELGDSALYFCASSPRTGYNEQFFGPGTRLTVL.

The rearrangement joins TRBV5-1 to TRBJ2-7; 8 bases are shared with TRBD1. V was pared by 0 bases and J by 1 base, with 6 bases of the junction left unmatched. From germline, CDR1 is SGHRS and CDR2 YFSETQ. The CDR3 contains 16 residues. Here the CDR3 reads CASSLGPTGESYEQYF. CDR3 nucleotide sequence: TGCGCCAGCAGCTTGGGGCCGACAGGGGAGTCCTACGAGCAGTACTTC.

The chain links TRBV27 to TRBJ1-5, with D perhaps TRBD1 (5 bases). Looked up from germline, CDR1 is MNHEY and CDR2 is SMNVEV (reference sequence). V was cut by 0 bases and J by 4 bases, with 7 bases left in between. The CDR3 runs 14 residues. The CDR3 protein is CASSLSAGNQPQHF. The CDR3 DNA sequence: TGTGCCAGCAGTTTATCGGCAGGGAATCAGCCCCAGCATTTT.

J is TRBJ2-1 and V is TRBV15, with D uncertain. Trimming removed 0 bases from V and 7 bases from J, with 13 bases in between. The CDR3 is made up of 15 amino acids. CDR1 is LNHNV, CDR2 YYDKDF, per germline (reference sequence). The CDR3 here is CATSRDGPIGNEQFF. As DNA, the CDR3 is TGTGCCACCAGCAGAGATGGTCCAATCGGGAATGAGCAGTTCTTC.

The chain has TRBV5-4 and TRBJ2-1; 11 positions agree with TRBD1. This CDR3 comprises 15 residues. CDR1 SGHNT and CDR2 YYREEE come from the germline V gene (reference sequence). V trimming: 4 bases; J trimming: 9 bases; junction bases outside the gene matches: 9. The CDR3 spells CASSTGDRGVPEQFF. The CDR3 region has the DNA TGTGCCAGCAGCACCGGGGACAGGGGGGTTCCTGAGCAGTTCTTC. Looking up the rest from reference TRBV5-4 and TRBJ2-1 gives the full variable domain: ETGVTQSPTHLIKTRGQQVTLRCSSQSGHNTVSWYQQALGQGPQFIFQYYREEENGRGNFPPRFSGLQFPNYSSELNVNALELDDSALYLCASSTGDRGVPEQFFGPGTRLTVL.

This chain links TRBV19 with TRBJ1-5; no clear D. The V and J ends lost 6 bases and 2 bases respectively, with 8 bases between them. Germline V lookup: CDR1 LNHDA, CDR2 SQIVND (reference sequence). The CDR3 runs 13 residues. The CDR3: CASSRQGNQPQHF. In nucleotides, the CDR3 is TGTGCCAGTAGCAGGCAGGGCAATCAGCCCCAGCATTTT.

DNA for the CDR3: TGTGCCAGCAGCCCCCGACAGGGAAGAGCAAACACTGAAGCTTTCTTT. It is translated as CASSPRQGRANTEAFF. The chain links TRBV5-5 to TRBJ1-1; 7 bases map to TRBD1. The CDR3 is made up of 16 amino acids. Per germline, CDR1 SGHKS and CDR2 YYEKEE (reference sequence). Unmatched junction bases numbered 11, after V lost 4 bases and J lost 2 bases.

This sequence joins TRBV7-2 and TRBJ2-1; 13 nucleotides match TRBD2. The V and J ends lost 5 bases and 6 bases, in that order; junction bases with no gene match: 16. Germline values: CDR1 SGHTA, CDR2 FQGNSA. The CDR3 sequence is 19 residues long. The CDR3 DNA follows: TGTGCCAGCAGCGGGGGACTAGCGGGATTGAGGGGATCATTCAATGAGCAGTTCTTC. Its protein product is CASSGGLAGLRGSFNEQFF.

This clone was counted a single time. The genes are TRBV29-1 and TRBJ1-2, with 7 nucleotides matching TRBD1. Per the germline V gene, CDR1 is SQVTM and CDR2 is ANQGSEA. This CDR3 is built from 14 residues. The trim removed 6 bases at V and 8 bases at J, leaving 15 bases unmatched. The CDR3 reads CSVDRVPGGKGYTF. The CDR3 DNA reads TGCAGCGTCGACAGGGTTCCCGGTGGAAAAGGCTACACCTTC.

This clone came up once. J is TRBJ1-1 and V is TRBV6-5; D perhaps matches TRBD1 (6 bases). V shed 0 bases and J shed 0 bases, with 11 bases lying between them. Germline V gene sequence: CDR1 MNHEY, CDR2 SVGAGI. The CDR3 consists of 16 residues. The chain's CDR3 is CASSYSLDRVNTEAFF. For the CDR3, the DNA is TGTGCCAGCAGTTACTCTTTGGACAGAGTGAACACTGAAGCTTTCTTT.

The chain has TRBV7-8 and TRBJ2-7; TRBD2 agrees at 9 bases. The V gene's germline CDR1 is SGHVS and CDR2 FQNEAQ. CDR3 length: 18 residues. V shed 1 base, J shed 6 bases, and the junction held 16 bases outside the gene matches. The CDR3 nucleotides are TGTGCCAGCAGCTTAGGGGACTATGGAGGCGGGAGGGCCGCCGAGCAGTACTTC. Protein: CASSLGDYGGGRAAEQYF.

The genes are TRBV29-1 and TRBJ1-1, with D hard to call. This CDR3 region has 13 residues. The V gene lost 2 bases and the J gene lost 6 bases, with 13 bases spanning the gap. In germline, CDR1 is SQVTM, CDR2 ANQGSEA. DNA of the CDR3: TGCAGCGTTGAAAGAGGGTTGGATCCTGAAGCTTTCTTT. This encodes CSVERGLDPEAFF.